This is a list of T cell receptor beta chains from one sample in a study of shared clonotypes between healthy human individuals. The method was immunoSEQ multiplex PCR; TCRdb's version includes in-frame clones alone and lacks a portion of them. The sample shows about 2.3 million clones, roughly 92% of them seen only once. Material: naive CD4+ T cells from PBMCs. The receptors here all came from a man younger than 35 in good health. Some clones in this sample may be carry-over from other donors' samples. Each CDR3 is given with its conserved first and last residue. The order of the fields is CDR3 DNA, CDR3 protein, D gene, J gene, V gene, clone size. A D gene is named only where the DNA matches it firmly. Expanded clones are given a class, and other clones once, few, many or no size at all.

TGTGCCAGCCTGGCCTTTAACTATGGCTACACCTTC	CASLAFNYGYTF	NA	TRBJ1-2	TRBV7-6	NA
TGTGCCAGCGCCCGCGGGAGGGCAACCGGGGAGCTGTTTTTT	CASARGRATGELFF	TRBD2	TRBJ2-2	TRBV2	NA
TGTGCCAGCAGCACGCGACAGGGGACCTACGAGCAGTACTTC	CASSTRQGTYEQYF	TRBD1	TRBJ2-7	TRBV13	NA
TGCGCCAGCAGAGGGACAGGGGTCTACCCCCAGCATTTT	CASRGTGVYPQHF	TRBD1	TRBJ1-5	TRBV10-2	NA
TGTGCCAGCAGTTTATCCCTACCTGAAGGGGGCTACACCTTC	CASSLSLPEGGYTF	NA	TRBJ1-2	TRBV28	NA
TGTGCCAGCAGCCCCAGGGCGAGCGGGAGCACAGATACGCAGTATTTT	CASSPRASGSTDTQYF	NA	TRBJ2-3	TRBV4-2	NA
TGCAGTGCGCGCCGAGTGAATGAGCAGTTCTTC	CSARRVNEQFF	NA	TRBJ2-1	TRBV20-1	NA
TGTGCCAGCAGCCAAGACCCCCTCCTTGACAGAGGGGAAAAACTGTTTTTT	CASSQDPLLDRGEKLFF	NA	TRBJ1-4	TRBV4-2	NA
TGTGCCAGCACCACCCCCGCTCCGGCCGCAGCGGACACCGGGGAGCTGTTTTTT	CASTTPAPAAADTGELFF	NA	TRBJ2-2	TRBV27	once
TGCAGCGTCTCAGGACAGTCTCTTAGCACAGATACGCAGTATTTT	CSVSGQSLSTDTQYF	NA	TRBJ2-3	TRBV29-1	NA
TGCGCCAGCAGCGCCCCTAGCGGGAGAACCTACAATGAGCAGTTCTTC	CASSAPSGRTYNEQFF	TRBD2	TRBJ2-1	TRBV5-1	once
TGTGCCAGCAGGCGGGTTACCGGGACGGTGGACAATGAGCAGTTCTTC	CASRRVTGTVDNEQFF	NA	TRBJ2-1	TRBV27	NA
TGTGCCAGCAGTGCCCTGTTGCAGCGGGGAGCCTTATGGACGCAGTATTTT	CASSALLQRGALWTQYF	TRBD2	TRBJ2-3	TRBV6-1	NA
TGTGCCTGCTGGACAGGCGACTATGGCTACACCTTC	CACWTGDYGYTF	TRBD1	TRBJ1-2	TRBV6-5	NA
TGCGCCAGCAGCTATCCCGGGACAGGATTTAGCTCCTACAATGAGCAGTTCTTC	CASSYPGTGFSSYNEQFF	TRBD1	TRBJ2-1	TRBV5-1	once
TGTGCCAGCAGCTCCCGGACAGCGACTTACAATGAGCAGTTCTTC	CASSSRTATYNEQFF	NA	TRBJ2-1	TRBV11-3	NA
TGCGCCAGCAGCTCAAGTTCCGGGACAGGGTTAGAGACCCAGTACTTC	CASSSSSGTGLETQYF	TRBD1	TRBJ2-5	TRBV5-1	NA
TGTGCCATCAGTGACGGCGGGAGGGGGGCCACAGATACGCAGTATTTT	CAISDGGRGATDTQYF	TRBD2	TRBJ2-3	TRBV10-3	NA
TGTGCCAGCGGGACGGGGGACGTAGCAAACACCATATATTTT	CASGTGDVANTIYF	NA	TRBJ1-3	TRBV28	NA
TGTGCCAGCAGTGACAGGGGCCCCCAAGAGACCCAGTACTTC	CASSDRGPQETQYF	TRBD1	TRBJ2-5	TRBV28	NA
TGTGCCAGCAGCCGGGACAGGGTGTTTGAAAAACTGTTTTTT	CASSRDRVFEKLFF	TRBD1	TRBJ1-4	TRBV9	NA
TGTGCCAGCACCACGGGACAGGGTGGCACTGAAGCTTTCTTT	CASTTGQGGTEAFF	TRBD1	TRBJ1-1	TRBV28	NA
TGCGCCAGCCGGAACCCAGCGGGAAAGCTCCACGAGCAGTACTTC	CASRNPAGKLHEQYF	TRBD2	TRBJ2-7	TRBV4-1	NA
TGTGCCAGCAGTTTGGACAGAATTAACTATGGCTACACCTTC	CASSLDRINYGYTF	NA	TRBJ1-2	TRBV28	NA
TGTGCCAGTCGCCAGGCGAGGGAGCAGTACTTC	CASRQAREQYF	NA	TRBJ2-7	TRBV19	few
TGCAGCGTCTTACGAGGGACTAGCGGGAACTACGAGCAGTACTTC	CSVLRGTSGNYEQYF	TRBD2	TRBJ2-7	TRBV29-1	NA
TGTGCCAGCAGCGCCGTCGTGGGACACCGGTCGGAACTGTTTTTT	CASSAVVGHRSELFF	NA	TRBJ1-4	TRBV9	NA
TGCGCCAGCAGCTTGGGCAACGAGGGACCGGGAGGGACCGGGGTCGTGACTGAAGCTTTCTTT	CASSLGNEGPGGTGVVTEAFF	NA	TRBJ1-1	TRBV5-1	NA
TGCGCCAGCGAAAAAGGGACTCAAACCTACAATGAGCAGTTCTTC	CASEKGTQTYNEQFF	NA	TRBJ2-1	TRBV4-1	NA
TGTGCCAGCAGTTACTCGAAGCGCGGGCGCGCCTACGAGCAGTACTTC	CASSYSKRGRAYEQYF	NA	TRBJ2-7	TRBV6-5	NA
TGTGCCATCAGTGATCGCGGCTACGAGCAGTACTTC	CAISDRGYEQYF	NA	TRBJ2-7	TRBV10-3	NA
TGTGCCAGCAGCTTAGATCTCGCTACCGGGGAGCTGTTTTTT	CASSLDLATGELFF	NA	TRBJ2-2	TRBV11-2	NA
TGTGCCAGCTCACCCACCCGGACGTACAATGAGCAGTTCTTC	CASSPTRTYNEQFF	NA	TRBJ2-1	TRBV18	NA
TGTGCCAGCAGTTCGCTCAGGGGTACCCCGCAGTACTTC	CASSSLRGTPQYF	NA	TRBJ2-7	TRBV28	once
TGTGCCAGCAGTGAGGCAGATACGCAGTATTTT	CASSEADTQYF	NA	TRBJ2-3	TRBV6-1	NA
TGTGCCAGCTCGGACAGCATCTATGGCTACACCTTC	CASSDSIYGYTF	NA	TRBJ1-2	TRBV18	once
TGTGCCTGGAGTGTCGGAGCGGTTCAAGAGACCCAGTACTTC	CAWSVGAVQETQYF	NA	TRBJ2-5	TRBV30	NA